This T cell receptor (beta chain) appears in the sequencing data of a study of cytomegalovirus exposure and HLA in healthy donors. Produced via immunoSEQ multiplex PCR; TCRdb's table is partial and in-frame only. The data contain 150,000 to 200,000 clones, more than 70% of them singletons. The sequence derives from a woman between 18 and 29 years old in good health and CMV-seronegative. Sample: PBMCs.

The CDR3 here is CASTNLAPPSTDTQYF. The CDR3 DNA reads as TGTGCCAGCACCAATTTAGCCCCCCCTAGCACAGATACGCAGTATTTT. V and J are TRBV28 and TRBJ2-3; no clear D. The germline CDR1 and CDR2 sequences are MDHEN and SYDVKM. V shed 7 bases and J shed 0 bases, with 17 bases lying between them. CDR3 length equals 16 residues.